Shown below are 13 T cell receptor beta chains from a single sample sequenced in a study of post-analysis software for immune sequencing data. These receptors lack a known antigen. Sequencing libraries made from TCR beta cDNA carried unique molecular identifiers. TCRdb redid the calling of the PCR reads with MiXCR, one entry per CDR3 protein. The repertoire consists of approximately 400,000 distinct CDR3 sequences, with less than 35% occurring once and the leading ten covering about an eighth. General study findings and limits: Among roughly five TRBV segments more frequent in patients than controls were TRBV5-6, TRBV5-1 and TRBV20-1.

Material: blood. The receptors were gathered from a girl aged 10 to 17 with multiple sclerosis.

This clonotype was observed a handful of times. V is TRBV10-2 and J is TRBJ2-3; D unclear. Trimming shortened V by 1 base and J by 2 bases, and 10 bases separated the two germline ends. Looked up from germline, CDR1 is WSHSY and CDR2 is SAAADI. This CDR3 has 15 amino acids. In DNA form, the CDR3 reads TGCGCCAGCAGTGAGTTCAGGCAGAACACAGATACGCAGTATTTT. This encodes CASSEFRQNTDTQYF.

In its sample, this clonotype was seen many times. V usage is TRBV13 and J usage is TRBJ1-2, with TRBD1 matching 9 bases. The ends lost 7 bases at V and 7 bases at J; junction bases unmatched: 10. Germline V CDR1 and CDR2: PRHDT, FYEKMQ (reference sequence). This CDR3 has 14 amino acids. CDR3 coding DNA: TGTGCCAGCAAAAGTATGGGACAGGGAGCTGGCTACACCTTC. Residues: CASKSMGQGAGYTF.

This clonotype was detected ten times or more. The chain uses TRBV7-9 and TRBJ2-7, with D possibly matching TRBD1 (6 bases). Germline CDR1 and CDR2: SEHNR and FQNEAQ (reference sequence). CDR3 length: 13 amino acids. Trimming stripped 5 bases from V and 2 bases from J, with 10 bases between. As DNA, the CDR3 is TGTGCCAGCAGCGGACAGAGGACCTACGAGCAGTACTTC. Amino acid sequence: CASSGQRTYEQYF.

This clonotype turned up a few times. The chain recombines TRBV4-1 with TRBJ2-1, with 9 positions matching TRBD2. CDR1 is MGHRA, CDR2 YSYEKL, per germline. This CDR3 is 17 amino acids long. V lost 4 bases to trimming and J lost 8 bases; unmatched junction nucleotides: 15. CDR3 residues: CASSPKALAGFSDEQFF. In DNA, the CDR3 is TGCGCCAGCAGCCCCAAGGCGCTAGCGGGGTTTAGCGATGAGCAGTTCTTC.

The chain carries TRBV20-1 and TRBJ1-2, with D hard to call. The germline gives CDR1 DFQATT, CDR2 SNEGSKA (reference sequence). V lost 0 bases, J lost 4 bases, and 15 bases lay in between. The CDR3 runs 15 residues. The CDR3 DNA sequence: TGCAGTGCTAGAGATACCGGGAAAGTAGCCTATGGCTACACCTTC. This gives the protein CSARDTGKVAYGYTF.

The chain recombines TRBV5-5 with TRBJ2-2; 9 nucleotides agree with TRBD2. CDR1 and CDR2 (germline): SGHKS, YYEKEE (reference sequence). Trimming at V came to 4 bases and at J to 3 bases, leaving 7 bases not matched to a gene. The length of the CDR3 is 16 residues. As DNA, the CDR3 is TGTGCCAGCAGCCAAAGGGCGGGGGGGGACACCGGGGAGCTGTTTTTT. It codes for CASSQRAGGDTGELFF.

V usage is TRBV6-5 and J usage is TRBJ2-5, with unresolved D. The tail of the sequence fits TRBJ2-7 better, so the J call may be wrong. The CDR3 is made up of 13 amino acids. CDR1 is MNHEY and CDR2 is SVGAGI in the germline V gene. CDR3 region: CASNSSHGYEQYF. CDR3 bases: TGTGCCAGCAATTCATCTCATGGATACGAGCAGTACTTC.

This clonotype appeared many times. The chain recombines TRBV10-3 with TRBJ2-5; D remains unclear. The closer fit of TRBJ2-7 to the DNA end suggests the J call may be wrong. The CDR3 totals 15 residues. The germline CDR1 and CDR2 sequences are ENHRY and SYGVKD. In nucleotides, the CDR3 is TGTGCCATCAGTGAATTGAAAAATACGGCTACCGAGCAGTACTTC. Its translation is CAISELKNTATEQYF.

In its sample, this clonotype was seen a few times. The gene calls are TRBV20-1 and TRBJ1-2, with D possibly being TRBD1 (5 bases). The CDR3 runs to 11 residues. CDR1 is DFQATT, CDR2 SNEGSKA, per germline (reference sequence). V was clipped by 4 bases and J by 5 bases, with 8 bases between them. CDR3 nucleotides: TGCAGTGCTATTAGGGGTTATGGCTACACCTTC. It is translated as CSAIRGYGYTF.

CDR3 amino acids: CASSLSAGGNLETQYF. CDR3 in DNA: TGTGCCAGCAGCTTAAGCGCAGGGGGGAACCTGGAGACCCAGTACTTC. J is TRBJ2-5 and V is TRBV7-3, with D tentatively TRBD1 (7 bases). Germline V lookup: CDR1 SGHTA, CDR2 FQGTGA. The CDR3 consists of 16 residues. The germline V and J ends were trimmed by 1 base and 5 bases, with 17 bases remaining between them. The variable domain in full, completed from reference TRBV7-3 and TRBJ2-5, reads GAGVSQTPSNKVTEKGKYVELRCDPISGHTALYWYRQSLGQGPEFLIYFQGTGAADDSGLPNDRFFAVRPEGSVSTLKIQRTERGDSAVYLCASSLSAGGNLETQYFGPGTRLLVL.

The chain recombines TRBV20-1 with TRBJ2-7; possibly TRBD1 or TRBD2 for D (6 bases each). From germline, CDR1 is DFQATT and CDR2 SNEGSKA (reference sequence). The V and J ends lost 0 bases and 3 bases respectively, with 12 bases between them. The CDR3 consists of 14 residues. This chain's CDR3 is CSAREGGPGYEQYF. CDR3 coding DNA: TGCAGTGCTAGAGAGGGGGGCCCAGGCTACGAGCAGTACTTC.

This clonotype was seen at least ten times. This chain links TRBV6-2 or TRBV6-3 with TRBJ2-1, with 7 positions matching TRBD1. The CDR3 is 14 amino acids. With 6 bases clipped from V and 2 bases from J, the junction kept 4 bases outside the gene matches. From germline, CDR1 is MNHEY and CDR2 SVGEGT. The CDR3 reads CASRPQGPYNEQFF. The CDR3 DNA follows: TGTGCCAGCAGACCACAGGGGCCCTACAATGAGCAGTTCTTC.

The V gene is TRBV12-3 or TRBV12-4, the J gene TRBJ1-1; TRBD1 agrees at 10 bases. The CDR3 contains 15 residues. The J segment lost 7 bases and the V segment lost 7 bases, leaving 12 bases of the junction unmatched. The chain's CDR3 is CASNPGRQGAGEAFF. The CDR3 DNA reads as TGTGCCAGCAACCCGGGGAGACAGGGGGCGGGTGAAGCTTTCTTT.